This record concerns one TCR beta chain sequence. This sample stems from a study of control samples from healthy donors and cancer patients. The CDR3 loop spans 16 amino acids. J was trimmed by 0 bases and V by 7 bases; bases with no gene match: 11. Germline CDR1 LNHDA, CDR2 SQIVND (reference sequence). The method was immunoSEQ multiplex PCR; TCRdb's version includes in-frame clones alone and lacks a portion of them. Among 40,000 to 55,000 clones listed, 85% to 95% were seen once. The V gene is TRBV19, the J gene TRBJ1-1, with 7 bases lining up with TRBD1. The sequenced material came from PBMCs. The TCR comes from a woman in her forties or fifties with head and neck cancer. The CDR3 DNA reads as TGTGCCAGTACCGGGACAGCCGGAGGGCTGAACACTGAAGCTTTCTTT. This codes for CASTGTAGGLNTEAFF.